These 3 T cell receptor beta chains share one sample of origin, sequenced in a study of Graves' ophthalmopathy and Graves' hyperthyroidism. RNA transcripts were the source from which TCR beta CDR3 regions were amplified. An initial RT-PCR round employing HTBI primers preceded a second-round multiplex PCR. TCRdb redid the calling of the multiplex PCR reads with MiXCR, one entry per CDR3 protein. Here the sample spans about 500,000 distinct CDR3 sequences, 39% being singletons. Sequencing was performed on peripheral blood or thyroid tissue (not recorded which). These receptor sequences come from an adult man with Graves' hyperthyroidism.

This chain uses TRBV29-1 with TRBJ1-5; possibly TRBD1 for D (6 bases). The CDR3 covers 13 residues. Germline V gene sequence: CDR1 SQVTM, CDR2 ANQGSEA. Trimming pared 3 bases from V and 5 bases from J, leaving 11 bases between. In nucleotides, the CDR3 is TGCAGCGTTGACGGAGGGGGGGATCAGCCCCAGCATTTT. Translated: CSVDGGGDQPQHF. Full variable domain (rest looked up from reference TRBV29-1 and TRBJ1-5): SAVISQKPSRDICQRGTSLTIQCQVDSQVTMMFWYRQQPGQSLTLIATANQGSEATYESGFVIDKFPISRPNLTFSTLTVSNMSPEDSSIYLCSVDGGGDQPQHFGDGTRLSIL.

On this clonotype: A much bigger clone sits one base away, suggesting this may be a read error. Since the CDR3 does not end with the conserved phenylalanine or tryptophan, this likely comes from a read error. J is TRBJ1-6 and V is TRBV10-3, with 9 bases lining up with TRBD1. The CDR3 spans 14 residues. The J segment lost 10 bases and the V segment lost 10 bases, leaving 11 bases of the junction unmatched. The germline V gene encodes CDR1 ENHRY and CDR2 SYGVKD. The DNA of the CDR3 is TGTGCCAGCAAGATAGACAGGGGGAGCTCACCCCTCCACCTT. Translating it yields CASKIDRGSSPLHL.

There are many counts of this clonotype. The chain is built from TRBV7-6 and TRBJ2-7; 8 positions agree with TRBD2. The germline V gene has CDR1 SGHVS and CDR2 FNYEAQ. The CDR3 sequence is 16 residues long. V was pared by 0 bases and J by 7 bases, with 11 bases of the junction left unmatched. This CDR3 reads CASSLAATAGGREQYF. CDR3 sequence (DNA): TGTGCCAGCAGCTTAGCGGCGACGGCGGGGGGTCGGGAGCAGTACTTC.